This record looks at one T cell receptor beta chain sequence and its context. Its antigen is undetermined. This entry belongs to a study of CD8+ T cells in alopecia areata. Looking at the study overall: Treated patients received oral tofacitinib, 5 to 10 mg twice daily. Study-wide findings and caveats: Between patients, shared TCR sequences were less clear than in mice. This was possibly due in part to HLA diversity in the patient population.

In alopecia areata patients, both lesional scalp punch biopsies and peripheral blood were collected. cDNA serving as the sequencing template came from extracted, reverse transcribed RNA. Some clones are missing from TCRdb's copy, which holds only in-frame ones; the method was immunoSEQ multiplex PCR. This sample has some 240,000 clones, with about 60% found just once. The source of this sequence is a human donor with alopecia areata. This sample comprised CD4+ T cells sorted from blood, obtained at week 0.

The CDR3 nucleotides read TGCGCCAGCAGCCAACCGAGGAGAGAGGGTTCTGAAGCTTTCTTT. Translated, it gives CASSQPRREGSEAFF. This chain uses TRBV4-1 with TRBJ1-1; D not resolved. The CDR3 contains 15 residues. With 2 bases removed from V and 6 bases from J, the gap between germline ends came to 16 bases. CDR1 and CDR2 from the germline V gene are MGHRA and YSYEKL.